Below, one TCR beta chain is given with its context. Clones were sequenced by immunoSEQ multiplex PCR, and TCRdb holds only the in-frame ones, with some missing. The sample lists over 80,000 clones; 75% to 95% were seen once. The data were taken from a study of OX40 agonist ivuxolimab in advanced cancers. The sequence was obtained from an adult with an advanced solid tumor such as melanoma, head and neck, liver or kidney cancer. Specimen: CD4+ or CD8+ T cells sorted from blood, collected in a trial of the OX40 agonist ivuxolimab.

The CDR3, as DNA: TGTGCCAGCAGCTTGAGGGATTCCGGGGAGCTGTTTTTT. It yields the protein CASSLRDSGELFF. This chain uses TRBV7-9 with TRBJ2-2, with a possible D match to TRBD2 (5 bases). Per the germline V gene, CDR1 is SEHNR and CDR2 is FQNEAQ (reference sequence). Trimming left V 3 bases short and J 6 bases short, with 8 bases between. The length of the CDR3 is 13 residues.